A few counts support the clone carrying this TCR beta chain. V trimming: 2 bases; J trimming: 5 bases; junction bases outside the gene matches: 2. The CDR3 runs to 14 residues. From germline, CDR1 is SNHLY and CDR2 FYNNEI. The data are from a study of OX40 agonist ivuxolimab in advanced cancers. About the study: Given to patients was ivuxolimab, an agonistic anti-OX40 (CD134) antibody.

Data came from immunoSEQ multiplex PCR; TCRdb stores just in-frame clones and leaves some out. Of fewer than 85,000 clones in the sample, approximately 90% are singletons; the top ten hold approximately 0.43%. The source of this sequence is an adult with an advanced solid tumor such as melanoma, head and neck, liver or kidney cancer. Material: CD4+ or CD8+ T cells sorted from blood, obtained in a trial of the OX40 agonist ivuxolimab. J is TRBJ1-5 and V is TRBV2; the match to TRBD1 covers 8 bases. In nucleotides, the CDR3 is TGTGCCAGCAGTGAACAGGGGGCATATCAGCCCCAGCATTTT. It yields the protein CASSEQGAYQPQHF. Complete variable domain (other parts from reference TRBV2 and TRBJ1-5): EPEVTQTPSHQVTQMGQEVILRCVPISNHLYFYWYRQILGQKVEFLVSFYNNEISEKSEIFDDQFSVERPDGSNFTLKIRSTKLEDSAMYFCASSEQGAYQPQHFGDGTRLSIL.